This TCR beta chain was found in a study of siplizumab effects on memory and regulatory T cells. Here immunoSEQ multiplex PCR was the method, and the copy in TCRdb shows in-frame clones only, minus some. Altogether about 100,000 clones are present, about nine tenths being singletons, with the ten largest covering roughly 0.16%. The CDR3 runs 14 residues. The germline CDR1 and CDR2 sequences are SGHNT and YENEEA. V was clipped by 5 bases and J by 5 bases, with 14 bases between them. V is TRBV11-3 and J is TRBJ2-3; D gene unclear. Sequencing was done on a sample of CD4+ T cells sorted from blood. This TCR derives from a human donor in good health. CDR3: CASSLSLTQDTQYF. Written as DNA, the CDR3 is TGTGCCAGCAGCCTATCCCTGACACAAGATACGCAGTATTTT.